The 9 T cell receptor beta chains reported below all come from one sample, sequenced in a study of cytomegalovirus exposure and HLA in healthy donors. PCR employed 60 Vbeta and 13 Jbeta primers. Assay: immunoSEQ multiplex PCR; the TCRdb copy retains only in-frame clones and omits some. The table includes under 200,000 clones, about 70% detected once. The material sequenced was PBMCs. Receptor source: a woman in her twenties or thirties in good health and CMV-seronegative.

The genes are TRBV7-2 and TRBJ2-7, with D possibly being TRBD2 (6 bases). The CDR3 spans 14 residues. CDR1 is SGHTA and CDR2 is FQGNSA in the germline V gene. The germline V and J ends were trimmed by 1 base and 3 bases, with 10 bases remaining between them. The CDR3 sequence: CASSLDGGNYEQYF. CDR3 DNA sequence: TGTGCCAGCAGCTTAGACGGCGGGAACTACGAGCAGTACTTC. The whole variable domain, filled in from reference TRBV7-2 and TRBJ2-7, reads GAGVSQSPSNKVTEKGKDVELRCDPISGHTALYWYRQSLGQGLEFLIYFQGNSAPDKSGLPSDRFSAERTGGSVSTLTIQRTQQEDSAVYLCASSLDGGNYEQYFGPGTRLTVT.

The CDR3 loop reads CASSPRPGLAGPYEQYF. DNA of the CDR3: TGTGCCAGCTCACCGCGACCGGGACTAGCGGGTCCCTACGAGCAGTACTTC. The chain couples TRBV18 to TRBJ2-7; TRBD2 aligns across 12 bases. V lost 3 bases to trimming and J lost 2 bases; unmatched junction nucleotides: 8. CDR1 is KGHSH and CDR2 is LQKENI in the germline V gene. The CDR3 runs 17 residues.

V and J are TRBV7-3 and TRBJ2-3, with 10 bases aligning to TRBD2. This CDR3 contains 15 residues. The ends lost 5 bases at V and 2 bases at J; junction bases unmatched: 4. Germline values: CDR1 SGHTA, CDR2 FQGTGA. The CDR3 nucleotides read TGTGCCAGCAGCGTGAGCGGGGGGGACACAGATACGCAGTATTTT. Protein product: CASSVSGGDTDTQYF.

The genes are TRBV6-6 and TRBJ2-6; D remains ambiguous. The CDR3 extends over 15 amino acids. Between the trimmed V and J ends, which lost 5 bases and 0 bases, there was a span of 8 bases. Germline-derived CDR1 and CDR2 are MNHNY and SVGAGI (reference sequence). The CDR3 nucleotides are TGTGCCAGCAGTGCCGGTCGCTCTGGGGCCAACGTCCTGACTTTC. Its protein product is CASSAGRSGANVLTF.

CDR3 in DNA: TGTGCCATCAGCCAACCGGACAGGGGCCACGAGCAGTACTTC. Protein: CAISQPDRGHEQYF. The chain is built from TRBV10-3 and TRBJ2-7; 9 bases map to TRBD1. Per germline, CDR1 ENHRY and CDR2 SYGVKD. The CDR3 has 14 residues. J lost 5 bases, V lost 6 bases, and 8 bases had no gene match.

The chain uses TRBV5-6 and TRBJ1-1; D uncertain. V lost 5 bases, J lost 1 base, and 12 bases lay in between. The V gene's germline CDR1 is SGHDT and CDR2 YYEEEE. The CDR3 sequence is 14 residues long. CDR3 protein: CASRIIGANTEAFF. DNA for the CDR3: TGTGCCAGCAGGATAATAGGAGCGAACACTGAAGCTTTCTTT.

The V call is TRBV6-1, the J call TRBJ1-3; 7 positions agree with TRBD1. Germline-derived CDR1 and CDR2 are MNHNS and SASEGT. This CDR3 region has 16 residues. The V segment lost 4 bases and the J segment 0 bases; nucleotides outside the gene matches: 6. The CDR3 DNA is TGTGCCAGCAGTGTGACAGGGCGACTCTCTGGAAACACCATATATTTT. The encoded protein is CASSVTGRLSGNTIYF.

The CDR3 sequence: CASSLAWAGNGYTF. CDR3 sequence (DNA): TGTGCCAGCAGCTTAGCCTGGGCAGGGAACGGCTACACCTTC. The chain recombines TRBV7-2 with TRBJ1-2; maybe TRBD1 (5 bases). Germline V gene lookup returns CDR1 SGHTA and CDR2 FQGNSA. The CDR3 covers 14 residues. Between the trimmed V and J ends, which lost 0 bases and 8 bases, there was a span of 13 bases.

Here the CDR3 DNA reads TGCGCCAGCAGCCTTGCGGGTTATCCCAACACCGGGGAGCTGTTTTTT. Translated: CASSLAGYPNTGELFF. The genes are TRBV4-3 and TRBJ2-2, with a weak D call TRBD2 (5 bases). The germline V gene encodes CDR1 LGHNA and CDR2 YSLEER. V lost 4 bases to trimming and J lost 2 bases, with 14 bases between them. The CDR3 is made up of 16 amino acids.